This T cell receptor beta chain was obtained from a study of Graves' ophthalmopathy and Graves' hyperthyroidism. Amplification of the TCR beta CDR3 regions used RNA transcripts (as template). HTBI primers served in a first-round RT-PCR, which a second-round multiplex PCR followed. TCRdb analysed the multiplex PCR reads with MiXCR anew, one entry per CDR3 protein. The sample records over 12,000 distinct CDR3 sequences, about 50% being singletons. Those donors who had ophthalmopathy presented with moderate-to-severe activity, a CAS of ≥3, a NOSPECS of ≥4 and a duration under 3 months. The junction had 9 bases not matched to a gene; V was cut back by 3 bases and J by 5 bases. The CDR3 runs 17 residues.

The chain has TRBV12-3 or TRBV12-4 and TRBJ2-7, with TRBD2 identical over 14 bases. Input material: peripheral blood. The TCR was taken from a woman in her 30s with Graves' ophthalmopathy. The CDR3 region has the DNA TGTGCCAGCAGTTTTCATTGGACGACTAGCGGGAGGGACGAGCAGTACGTC. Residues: CASSFHWTTSGRDEQYV.